These T cell receptor beta chains were read from a single sample in a study of shared clonotypes between healthy human individuals. Profiled with immunoSEQ multiplex PCR; TCRdb holds only in-frame clones, not every one. The sample records about 590,000 clones, roughly 95% being singletons. Input material: naive CD8+ T cells sorted from blood. The receptors were gathered from a woman aged 25 to 39 in good health. CDR3s include the opening cysteine and the closing phenylalanine or tryptophan. D genes are given only for firm matches. Clone size is shown for a subset of rows, as once, few, many or a class of expanded clone.

j_gene,abundance,d_gene,v_gene,CDR3nt,CDR3aa
TRBJ2-7,.,.,TRBV4-1,TGCGCCAGCAGTTTTCCTGGACAGTCCCCCTACGAGCAGTACTTC,CASSFPGQSPYEQYF
TRBJ2-1,.,.,TRBV7-9,TGTGCCAGCAGCCCCGGGTCCTACAATGAGCAGTTCTTC,CASSPGSYNEQFF
TRBJ1-2,.,TRBD1,TRBV9,TGTGCCAGCAGCGTAGCCCCAGGGGGCTATGGCTACACCTTC,CASSVAPGGYGYTF
TRBJ1-6,.,TRBD1,TRBV10-3,TGTGCCACCGGTGGACAGGGAAATTCACCCCTCCACTTT,CATGGQGNSPLHF
TRBJ2-5,once,.,TRBV21-1,TGTGCCAGCACCCCTTTAGGCGGGAGGCCTAGCGTTTATAGGGAGACCCAGTACTTC,CASTPLGGRPSVYRETQYF
TRBJ2-1,.,.,TRBV15,TGTGCCACCTCCGACAGTTACAATGAGCAGTTCTTC,CATSDSYNEQFF
TRBJ2-1,.,TRBD2,TRBV5-4,TGTGCCAGCAGCTTGGATAGCGGGAGGGCCTACAATGAGCAGTTCTTC,CASSLDSGRAYNEQFF
TRBJ2-7,.,TRBD1,TRBV11-2,TGTGCCAGCAGCTTAGGCCGGGACAGACTATACGAGCAGTACTTC,CASSLGRDRLYEQYF
TRBJ2-2,once,TRBD2,TRBV27,TGTGCCAGCAGTCCACTAGCGGGAGACACCGGGGAGCTGTTTTTT,CASSPLAGDTGELFF
TRBJ2-1,.,TRBD1,TRBV7-9,TGTGCCAGCAGCAAAATTCCAGGGGGCCTGGACAATGAGCAGTTCTTC,CASSKIPGGLDNEQFF
TRBJ1-3,once,.,TRBV5-6,TGTGCCAGCAGCTTGGCCTTTGGGTTGGCCGGAAACACCATATATTTT,CASSLAFGLAGNTIYF